Listed below are T cell receptor beta chains from one sample, sequenced in a study of cytomegalovirus exposure and HLA in healthy donors. Profiled with immunoSEQ multiplex PCR; TCRdb holds only in-frame clones, not every one. The data show 150,000 or so clones, with 87% seen just once and roughly 1.5% held by the top ten. Sequencing used PBMCs. The receptors stem from a woman younger than 45 in good health and CMV-seronegative. CDR3s include the opening cysteine and the closing phenylalanine or tryptophan. D genes are given only for firm matches. The size field is filled for only some rows; it gives once, few, many or a size class.

abundance,d_gene,j_gene,v_gene,CDR3aa,CDR3nt
.,TRBD1,TRBJ2-7,TRBV27,CASSSSPRTGTYEQYF,TGTGCCAGCAGTTCCTCCCCACGGACAGGGACCTACGAGCAGTACTTC
.,.,TRBJ2-4,TRBV28,CASSLTQQGRWTKNIQYF,TGTGCCAGCAGTTTGACTCAACAGGGGAGGTGGACCAAAAACATTCAGTACTTC
.,.,TRBJ1-2,TRBV9,CASSPASGYGYTF,TGTGCCAGCAGCCCAGCCTCAGGCTATGGCTACACCTTC
.,TRBD1,TRBJ2-7,TRBV6-1,CASSEWGTGGNEQYF,TGTGCCAGCAGTGAATGGGGGACAGGGGGTAACGAGCAGTACTTC
.,.,TRBJ1-2,TRBV11-2,CASSLDLGGYGYTF,TGTGCCAGCAGCTTAGATCTAGGGGGCTATGGCTACACCTTC
.,.,TRBJ2-2,TRBV6-1,CASSEGGGSNTGELFF,TGTGCCAGCAGTGAAGGGGGGGGCTCGAACACCGGGGAGCTGTTTTTT
.,TRBD1,TRBJ1-1,TRBV4-1,CASSPDRGNTEAFF,TGCGCCAGCAGCCCGGACAGGGGGAACACTGAAGCTTTCTTT
.,.,TRBJ2-1,TRBV6-6,CASSQDGTNNEQFF,TGTGCCAGCAGCCAGGACGGGACAAACAATGAGCAGTTCTTC
.,TRBD1,TRBJ1-4,TRBV27,CASSLDRGNEKLFF,TGTGCCAGCAGTTTGGACAGGGGAAATGAAAAACTGTTTTTT
.,TRBD1,TRBJ1-6,TRBV5-1,CASSPDRGSNSPLHF,TGCGCCAGCAGCCCGGACAGGGGAAGTAATTCACCCCTCCACTTT
.,.,TRBJ2-4,TRBV20-1,CIFQGISIQYF,TGCATATTCCAGGGCATCAGCATTCAGTACTTC
.,TRBD2,TRBJ2-7,TRBV7-8,CASSLGRGVREQYF,TGTGCCAGCAGCTTAGGGCGGGGGGTGAGGGAGCAGTACTTC
.,.,TRBJ1-4,TRBV4-3,CASSPKGGEGVGATNEKLFF,TGCGCCAGCAGCCCAAAGGGGGGGGAGGGAGTGGGAGCAACTAATGAAAAACTGTTTTTT
.,.,TRBJ2-3,TRBV5-1,CASRSSTSTDTQYF,TGCGCCAGCAGGTCCTCCACTAGCACAGATACGCAGTATTTT
.,.,TRBJ1-1,TRBV9,CASSAGVGGTEAFF,TGTGCCAGCAGCGCCGGCGTGGGGGGCACTGAAGCTTTCTTT
.,TRBD1,TRBJ2-7,TRBV5-4,CASSLLGQGRFAYEQYF,TGTGCCAGCAGCTTGTTGGGACAGGGGCGTTTCGCCTACGAGCAGTACTTC
.,TRBD1,TRBJ2-7,TRBV7-9,CASSSGTDEQYF,TGTGCCAGCAGCTCCGGGACAGACGAGCAGTACTTC
few,TRBD1,TRBJ1-6,TRBV6-5,CASSYADRRNSPLHF,TGTGCCAGCAGTTACGCGGACAGGAGGAATTCACCCCTCCACTTT
.,TRBD2,TRBJ2-3,TRBV30,CAWSVPSGGPTFTDTQYF,TGTGCCTGGAGTGTACCTAGCGGGGGACCGACATTCACAGATACGCAGTATTTT
.,TRBD2,TRBJ2-4,TRBV5-6,CASSLLPGGDIQYF,TGTGCCAGCAGCTTACTCCCGGGGGGAGACATTCAGTACTTC
.,.,TRBJ1-6,TRBV2,CASSPEQGPGSPLHF,TGTGCCAGCAGTCCTGAACAGGGACCTGGTTCACCCCTCCACTTT
.,.,TRBJ2-7,TRBV19,CASSRLDRTYEQYF,TGTGCCAGTAGTAGACTCGACAGAACCTACGAGCAGTACTTC
.,.,TRBJ2-1,TRBV18,CASSRGYNEQFF,TGTGCCAGCTCTCGAGGGTACAATGAGCAGTTCTTC
.,TRBD2,TRBJ2-2,TRBV7-9,CASSPELAGGTGELFF,TGTGCCAGCAGCCCCGAACTAGCGGGGGGAACCGGGGAGCTGTTTTTT
.,.,TRBJ2-2,TRBV19,CASSEGVFTGELFF,TGTGCCAGTAGCGAGGGGGTATTCACCGGGGAGCTGTTTTTT
.,.,TRBJ2-7,TRBV6-1,CANSRGPSYEQYF,TGTGCCAACAGCAGGGGACCCTCCTACGAGCAGTACTTC
.,.,TRBJ1-6,TRBV7-2,CASSLTGSTETFNSPLHF,TGTGCCAGCAGCTTAACTGGGTCTACAGAAACCTTTAATTCACCCCTCCACTTT
few,.,TRBJ1-6,TRBV7-9,CASSPPDSAPLHF,TGTGCCAGCAGCCCCCCGGACAGCGCACCCCTCCACTTT
.,.,TRBJ2-7,TRBV5-1,CASSLDQWQEQYF,TGCGCCAGCAGCTTGGATCAGTGGCAGGAGCAGTACTTC
.,TRBD1,TRBJ2-7,TRBV19,CASSIGRGLSYEQYF,TGTGCCAGTAGTATCGGCAGGGGGCTTTCCTACGAGCAGTACTTC
.,TRBD2,TRBJ2-7,TRBV5-4,CASRGLAYEQYF,TGTGCCAGCAGGGGACTAGCCTACGAGCAGTACTTC
.,.,TRBJ2-7,TRBV10-3,CAISAPGQGTYEQYF,TGTGCCATCAGCGCACCGGGACAAGGGACCTACGAGCAGTACTTC
once,.,TRBJ2-1,TRBV2,CASSEISIGDEQFF,TGTGCCAGCAGTGAAATATCAATCGGGGATGAGCAGTTCTTC
.,TRBD1,TRBJ2-7,TRBV5-4,CASSLTGAYEQYF,TGTGCCAGCAGCTTGACAGGGGCGTACGAGCAGTACTTC
.,TRBD2,TRBJ2-7,TRBV5-1,CASSLLAGGYSYEQYF,TGCGCCAGCAGCTTGCTAGCGGGGGGCTACTCCTACGAGCAGTACTTC